The next 15 T cell receptor beta chains were all read from a single sample in a study of blood T cell repertoires in COVID-19. Profiled with immunoSEQ multiplex PCR; TCRdb holds only in-frame clones, not every one. The sample includes around 300,000 clones, approximately 91% of them seen just once. What was sequenced was peripheral blood. These TCRs come from a man aged 45-65 years with acute or convalescent COVID-19.

The CDR3 sequence: CASNLGQGSHYGYTF. CDR3 nucleotides: TGTGCCAGCAATTTGGGACAGGGGTCGCACTATGGCTACACCTTC. The J gene is TRBJ1-2, the V gene TRBV2; 10 nucleotides match TRBD1. J gave up 3 bases and V 7 bases, and 8 bases lay outside the gene matches. The CDR3 spans 15 residues. Looked up from germline, CDR1 is SNHLY and CDR2 is FYNNEI.

The rearrangement joins TRBV19 to TRBJ1-5; tentatively, D is TRBD1 (5 bases). The ends were cut back, 7 bases at V and 6 bases at J, with 19 bases in the middle. This CDR3 is built from 15 residues. Germline CDR1 is LNHDA and CDR2 is SQIVND (reference sequence). CDR3 DNA: TGTGCCAGTAAGCCCACCCTGCGGGGGATTCAGCCCCAGCATTTT. Protein sequence: CASKPTLRGIQPQHF.

In its sample, this clone was seen once. This chain links TRBV10-1 with TRBJ1-2; D is undetermined. From germline, CDR1 is WNHNN and CDR2 SYGVQD (reference sequence). V was clipped by 3 bases and J by 2 bases, with 7 bases between them. This CDR3 is built from 13 residues. The CDR3 DNA is TGCGCCAGCAGTGACACCACAAACTATGGCTACACCTTC. It is translated as CASSDTTNYGYTF.

The chain employs TRBV4-1 and TRBJ1-4; maybe TRBD1 (5 bases). V was trimmed by 3 bases and J by 7 bases, leaving 12 bases between them. The CDR3 totals 14 residues. Looked up from germline, CDR1 is MGHRA and CDR2 is YSYEKL. The CDR3 loop is CASSHRERTEKLFF. The DNA of the CDR3 is TGCGCCAGCAGCCACAGGGAAAGAACTGAAAAACTGTTTTTT.

The CDR3 loop is CASSLHNEQFF. In DNA, the CDR3 is TGTGCCAGCAGTCTTCACAATGAGCAGTTCTTC. This sequence joins TRBV25-1 and TRBJ2-1; D is unresolved. Germline CDR1 and CDR2: MGHDK and SYGVNS. V dropped 5 bases and J dropped 5 bases, with 4 bases sitting between them. The CDR3 length is 11 residues.

This chain uses TRBV7-6 with TRBJ2-6; D is possibly TRBD1 (5 bases). CDR3 length: 18 residues. V lost 4 bases and J 4 bases, leaving 20 bases between the germline ends. The V gene's germline CDR1 is SGHVS and CDR2 FNYEAQ. The CDR3 protein is CASSSFAGNLAGANVLTF. DNA for the CDR3: TGTGCCAGCAGCTCCTTCGCAGGGAACCTCGCCGGGGCCAACGTCCTGACTTTC. Full variable domain (remainder filled in from reference TRBV7-6 and TRBJ2-6): GAGVSQSPRYKVTKRGQDVALRCDPISGHVSLYWYRQALGQGPEFLTYFNYEAQQDKSGLPNDRFSAERPEGSISTLTIQRTEQRDSAMYRCASSSFAGNLAGANVLTFGAGSRLTVL.

The chain couples TRBV6-5 to TRBJ2-7; 10 bases align to TRBD1. Germline V gene lookup returns CDR1 MNHEY and CDR2 SVGAGI. Trimming cost V 5 bases and J 5 bases; bases outside gene matches: 9. There are 15 residues in the CDR3. This chain's CDR3 is CASSPLDRGSDEQYF. The CDR3 DNA reads TGTGCCAGCAGTCCCTTGGACAGGGGGAGCGACGAGCAGTACTTC.

This chain connects TRBV5-8 to TRBJ1-2; 12 bases line up with TRBD1. The germline V gene encodes CDR1 SGHTS and CDR2 YDEGEE. V gave up 4 bases and J gave up 8 bases; unmatched junction bases: 18. This CDR3 is built from 18 residues. The CDR3 nucleotides read TGTGCCAGCAGCCCCTCGTCGGGGGACAGGGGGCTGGCAGGCGGCTACACCTTC. Residues: CASSPSSGDRGLAGGYTF.

This sequence joins TRBV3-1 (or the pseudogene TRBV3-2) and TRBJ1-6; 7 bases map to TRBD1. The trim removed 8 bases at V and 5 bases at J, leaving 3 bases unmatched. CDR3 size: 13 residues. The V gene's germline CDR1 is LGHDT and CDR2 YNNKEL (reference sequence). The DNA for the CDR3 is TGTGCCAGCGGGGACAGAGATAATTCACCCCTCCACTTT. It codes for CASGDRDNSPLHF.

Turning to this clone: The sample holds other DNA sequences that translate to the same CDR3. V gene TRBV10-1 combines with J gene TRBJ1-1; D possibly corresponds to TRBD1 (6 bases). This CDR3 comprises 12 residues. Per the germline V gene, CDR1 is WNHNN and CDR2 is SYGVQD (reference sequence). V was cut by 2 bases and J by 5 bases, with 6 bases left in between. The CDR3: CASSETGTEAFF. The CDR3 DNA reads as TGCGCCAGCAGTGAGACAGGGACTGAAGCTTTCTTT.

The V gene is TRBV6-5, the J gene TRBJ2-7; D ambiguous. CDR3 length equals 12 residues. Trimming removed 7 bases from V and 2 bases from J, with 9 bases in between. CDR1 and CDR2 (germline): MNHEY, SVGAGI. Written as DNA, the CDR3 is TGTGCCAGCACGAATACGGCCTACGAGCAGTACTTC. Its protein product is CASTNTAYEQYF.

This chain links TRBV13 with TRBJ1-1; D not resolved. The CDR3 covers 14 residues. The germline gives CDR1 PRHDT, CDR2 FYEKMQ (reference sequence). Between the trimmed V and J ends, which lost 2 bases and 9 bases, there was a span of 16 bases. The CDR3 is CASSLRLSRLQAFF. In DNA, the CDR3 is TGTGCCAGCAGCTTAAGGTTAAGCAGACTCCAAGCTTTCTTT.

This chain uses TRBV21-1 with TRBJ1-5. TRBV21-1 is marked as a pseudogene. CDR3 size: 16 residues. The CDR3: CASSPKGGESNQPQHF. CDR3 DNA: TGTGCCAGCAGCCCTAAGGGAGGGGAAAGCAATCAGCCCCAGCATTTT.

V is TRBV19 and J is TRBJ2-7; D might be TRBD2 (6 bases). The CDR3 contains 15 residues. Per germline, CDR1 LNHDA and CDR2 SQIVND (reference sequence). V lost 3 bases to trimming and J lost 7 bases, with 19 bases between them. The CDR3 DNA reads TGTGCCAGTAGTATCGAGTTAGCGGAGCAAGGGGAGCAGTACTTC. Amino acids: CASSIELAEQGEQYF.

Comment on this clone: The sample contains more than one DNA sequence encoding this CDR3. The rearrangement links TRBV10-1 to TRBJ2-1; D may be TRBD1 (6 bases). Deletions cut 2 bases from V and 1 base from J, with 6 bases between. This CDR3 region has 14 residues. Germline assignment: CDR1 WNHNN and CDR2 SYGVQD (reference sequence). CDR3 sequence (DNA): TGCGCCAGCAGTGAGAGGGGGTCCTACAATGAGCAGTTCTTC. Translating gives CASSERGSYNEQFF.